These T cell receptor beta chains were read from a single sample in a study of T cells in localized non-small cell lung cancer. The assay was immunoSEQ multiplex PCR, and TCRdb's table has in-frame clones only and misses some. The sample includes approximately 7,000 clones, under 25% of them seen just once. Sample: lung tumor tissue, taken before any cancer treatment. The receptor source for this set is a man aged 40-75 years with stage III squamous cell lung carcinoma. CDR3s include the opening cysteine and the closing phenylalanine or tryptophan. The D gene is left open where the match is weak. Not all rows give a size; the values are once, few, many and, for expanded clones, a class.

TRBJ2-5	TRBV11-3	TRBD1	few	TGTGCCAGCAGCTTAAGGACAGGGGGCGAAGAGACCCAGTACTTC	CASSLRTGGEETQYF
TRBJ2-7	TRBV6-8	.	few	TGTGCCAGCAGGGAGACCGTGTTCCTCTACGAGCAGTACTTC	CASRETVFLYEQYF
TRBJ2-7	TRBV28	.	few	TGTGCCAGCAGTTTGGGGGGCGGCTCCTACGAGCAGTACTTC	CASSLGGGSYEQYF
TRBJ2-5	TRBV19	TRBD2	.	TGTGCCAGTAGTATTGAGTCGGGAGGGGCAGAGACCCAGTACTTC	CASSIESGGAETQYF
TRBJ2-1	TRBV19	.	.	TGTGCCAGTAGTCCCTCCGGCAGGGCGACCTACAATGAGCAGTTCTTC	CASSPSGRATYNEQFF
TRBJ2-1	TRBV28	.	few	TGTGCCAGCAGCGAATCACAGGGAGCCACCGCCTACAATGAGCAGTTCTTC	CASSESQGATAYNEQFF
TRBJ2-1	TRBV11-3	TRBD1	few	TGTGCCAGCAGCTTACACGAGGGGGCGGCCCACAATGAGCAGTTCTTC	CASSLHEGAAHNEQFF
TRBJ1-6	TRBV12-5	.	once	TGTGCAGGTCAGTATAATTCACCCCTCCACTTT	CAGQYNSPLHF
TRBJ1-2	TRBV19	.	.	TGTGCCAGTAGTATTGGGTCATCCGCTAACTATGGCTACACCTTC	CASSIGSSANYGYTF
TRBJ1-2	TRBV6-1	TRBD1	few	TGTGCCAGCAGTGAAGCGTTACCAGGGACAGGGTTTGGCTACACCTTC	CASSEALPGTGFGYTF
TRBJ2-2	TRBV11-3	.	few	TGTGCCAGCAGCTTACTAGGGGGGACCGGGGAGCTGTTTTTT	CASSLLGGTGELFF
TRBJ1-4	TRBV28	TRBD1	.	TGTGCCAGCAGTGACAGGGGGGGAACTAATGAAAAACTGTTTTTT	CASSDRGGTNEKLFF
TRBJ1-2	TRBV11-3	TRBD1	many	TGTGCCAGCAGCGCCACCCCGGGACAGACAAAAAACTATGGCTACACCTTC	CASSATPGQTKNYGYTF
TRBJ1-3	TRBV11-3	.	few	TGTGCCAGCAGCTTAGGACAGGCCTCTGGAAACACCATATATTTT	CASSLGQASGNTIYF
TRBJ2-1	TRBV6-8	TRBD2	few	TGTGCCAGCAGTCCTAGCGGGAGCTCCTACAATGAGCAGTTCTTC	CASSPSGSSYNEQFF
TRBJ2-2	TRBV2	TRBD2	few	TGTGCCAGCAGTGGGACTAGCGGAGGGGGAACCGGGGAGCTGTTTTTT	CASSGTSGGGTGELFF
TRBJ1-1	TRBV23-1	TRBD1	.	TGCGCCAGCAGCCCTTCGACAGGGATTAGCACTGAAGCTTTCTTT	CASSPSTGISTEAFF
TRBJ2-1	TRBV9	TRBD2	.	TGTGCCAGCAGCCCCCGTTCTAGCGGGAGCAATGAGCAGTTCTTC	CASSPRSSGSNEQFF
TRBJ2-1	TRBV6-8	.	few	TGTGCCAGTCGTGGGGGCCCTGGGTCGCAGTTCTTC	CASRGGPGSQFF
TRBJ1-2	TRBV6-8	.	medium-sized	TGTGCCAGCAGTTACGGGGGGTATGGCTACACCTTC	CASSYGGYGYTF
TRBJ2-2	TRBV11-3	TRBD2	.	TGTGCCAGCAGCGGACTAGCGGGCATCGGGGAGCTGTTTTTT	CASSGLAGIGELFF
TRBJ2-2	TRBV5-1	.	.	TGCGCCAGCAGGTCTGGGACTCCGAACACCGGGGAGCTGTTTTTT	CASRSGTPNTGELFF
TRBJ2-7	TRBV19	TRBD1	.	TGTGCCAGTAGTCCCCGGACAGGGGGCGGCTACGAGCAGTACTTC	CASSPRTGGGYEQYF
TRBJ2-7	TRBV9	TRBD2	few	TGTGCCAGCAGCCCCGGACTAGGTTCCCACGAGCAGTACTTC	CASSPGLGSHEQYF
TRBJ1-3	TRBV28	.	.	TGTGCCAGCAGCCCCGGACCCAACACCATATATTTT	CASSPGPNTIYF
TRBJ2-5	TRBV11-3	TRBD1	.	TGTGCCAGCAGTTCAACAGGGGCTCAAGAGACCCAGTACTTC	CASSSTGAQETQYF
TRBJ2-5	TRBV11-3	TRBD2	few	TGTGCCAGCAGCAAATCCGGGACTAGGTCGGGGTTGGGGGAGACCCAGTACTTC	CASSKSGTRSGLGETQYF
TRBJ1-2	TRBV19	.	.	TGTGCCAGTAGTCTGAATCTTTGGGGGACGGAATTCTATGGCTACACCTTC	CASSLNLWGTEFYGYTF
TRBJ1-1	TRBV18	.	.	TGTGCCAGCTCACTTAACCTCGGTAGTGAAGCTTTCTTT	CASSLNLGSEAFF